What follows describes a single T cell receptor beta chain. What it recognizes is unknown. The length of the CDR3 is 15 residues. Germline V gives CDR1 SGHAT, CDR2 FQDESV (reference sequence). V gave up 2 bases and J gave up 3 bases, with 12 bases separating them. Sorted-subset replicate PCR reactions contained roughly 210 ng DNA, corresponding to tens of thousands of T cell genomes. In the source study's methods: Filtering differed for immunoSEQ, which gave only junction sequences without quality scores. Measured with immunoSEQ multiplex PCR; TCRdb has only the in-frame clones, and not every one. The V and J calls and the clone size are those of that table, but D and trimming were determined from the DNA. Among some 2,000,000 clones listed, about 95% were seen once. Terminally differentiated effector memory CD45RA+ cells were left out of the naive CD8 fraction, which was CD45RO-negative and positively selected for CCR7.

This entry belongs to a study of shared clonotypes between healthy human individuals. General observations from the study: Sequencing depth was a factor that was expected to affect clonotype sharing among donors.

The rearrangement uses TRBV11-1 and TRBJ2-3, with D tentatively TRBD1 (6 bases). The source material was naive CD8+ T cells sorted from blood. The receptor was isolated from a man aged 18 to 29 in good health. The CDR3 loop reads CASSLLTGLTDTQYF. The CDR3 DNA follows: TGTGCCAGCAGCTTACTCACAGGGTTAACAGATACGCAGTATTTT.